The rows below give T cell receptor beta chains drawn from one sample of a study of early T cells in non-severe SARS-CoV-2 infection. TCRdb passed the 5' RACE reads through MiXCR, listing each CDR3 protein once. This table has some 66,000 distinct CDR3 sequences, roughly an eighth appearing once. Sequenced: whole blood. The origin of the receptors is an adult who was a healthcare worker with PCR-confirmed SARS-CoV-2 infection or an uninfected control (not recorded which). Each CDR3 is given with its conserved first and last residue. Each record gives: J gene, clone size, V gene, D gene, CDR3 DNA, CDR3 protein. D genes are given only for firm matches. Clone size is shown for a subset of rows, as once, few, many or a class of expanded clone.

>TRBJ2-4|many|TRBV29-1|NA
TGCAGCGCTGCAGGCACACCGTCTAGCCAAAACATTCAGTACTTC
CSAAGTPSSQNIQYF
>TRBJ2-7|NA|TRBV5-6|NA
TGTGCCAGCAGCTTGGTGGGGGACGAGCAGTACTTC
CASSLVGDEQYF
>TRBJ1-2|NA|TRBV30|NA
TGTGCCTGGAGTGTCTACAAAAACTATGGCTACACCTTC
CAWSVYKNYGYTF
>TRBJ2-1|few|TRBV29-1|NA
TGCAGCGTGGGGGGGACAGGAGAGTTGAATGAGCAGTTCTTC
CSVGGTGELNEQFF
>TRBJ2-1|many|TRBV11-2|NA
TGTGCCAGCAGGGGCCTCCTGGCGGGAAGTCCCAAGGGGAGTGAGCAGTTCTTC
CASRGLLAGSPKGSEQFF
>TRBJ2-5|few|TRBV9|NA
TGTGCCAGCAGCGTAGGCGTGGGGGGAGAGACCCAGTACTTC
CASSVGVGGETQYF
>TRBJ2-7|many|TRBV20-1|NA
TGCAGTGCTACCAGTAAGGGGGTTCTAGACGAGCAGTACTTC
CSATSKGVLDEQYF
>TRBJ2-7|many|TRBV27|TRBD1
TGTGCCAGCAGCCTAAAAGGACAGGGAACGAAGGCCTACGAGCAGTACTTC
CASSLKGQGTKAYEQYF
>TRBJ2-2|many|TRBV5-1|NA
TGCGCCAGCAGCTGGGGGGCGACGAACACCGGGGAGCTGTTTTTT
CASSWGATNTGELFF
>TRBJ1-6|NA|TRBV7-9|TRBD1
TGTGCCAGCAGCTTGGGGACAGGGAATAATTCACCCCTCCACTTT
CASSLGTGNNSPLHF
>TRBJ2-5|NA|TRBV28|TRBD1
TGTGCCAGCAGTTCGACAGGGGGGAGCGAGACCCAGTACTTC
CASSSTGGSETQYF
>TRBJ1-1|few|TRBV6-1|NA
TGTGCCAGCTTTCGGAGCGGGGGCGTTACTGAAGCTTTCTTT
CASFRSGGVTEAFF
>TRBJ2-4|few|TRBV28|TRBD2
TGTGCCAGCACTTTCGGGGGGTCGGGAGACATTCAGTACTTC
CASTFGGSGDIQYF
>TRBJ2-7|NA|TRBV28|NA
TGTGCCAGCAGTTTTCGCGGGACCCTTCGCTACGAGCAGTACTTC
CASSFRGTLRYEQYF
>TRBJ1-2|few|TRBV12-3/TRBV12-4|NA
TGTGCCAGCACCCCTGGGGCGCTAGCTAACTATGGCTACACCTTC
CASTPGALANYGYTF
>TRBJ2-7|many|TRBV5-1|NA
TGCGCCAGCAGCTTGCTAGGCTACGAGCAGTACTTC
CASSLLGYEQYF
>TRBJ1-2|NA|TRBV28|NA
TGTGCCAGCAGTTCCCTCCCGACAGACTATGGCTACACCTTC
CASSSLPTDYGYTF
>TRBJ2-7|many|TRBV28|TRBD2
TGTGCCAGCAGTTCCCGATCCTCTCTAGCGGGACCCGCCTACGAGCAGTACTTC
CASSSRSSLAGPAYEQYF
>TRBJ2-5|few|TRBV7-9|NA
TGTGCCAGCAGCTTAGTGGAGGGGGGAGAGACCCAGTACTTC
CASSLVEGGETQYF
>TRBJ2-4|few|TRBV5-1|TRBD1
TGCGCCAGCAGCGCAGGGGGCCTAGCCAAAAACATTCAGTACTTC
CASSAGGLAKNIQYF
>TRBJ1-6|many|TRBV2|NA
TGTGCCGGACGAGGAAATTCACCCCTCCACTTT
CAGRGNSPLHF
>TRBJ2-7|NA|TRBV28|NA
TGTGCCAGCAACGCAGTCCCATACGAGCAGTACTTC
CASNAVPYEQYF
>TRBJ2-7|NA|TRBV3-1|NA
TGTGCCAGCAGCCAAGCGCACAGCGGTAACCCATACGAGCAGTACTTC
CASSQAHSGNPYEQYF
>TRBJ2-3|many|TRBV10-3|NA
TGTGCCATCAGTGAGTCCTCAGTGCGCTTAGATACGCAGTATTTT
CAISESSVRLDTQYF
>TRBJ2-7|NA|TRBV6-5|TRBD1
TGTGCCAGCAGCACGACAGGGGGCGGGTACGAGCAGTACTTC
CASSTTGGGYEQYF
>TRBJ2-7|few|TRBV4-3|NA
TGCGCCAGCAGCCAAGATCGTGGGACGAGGAAAGAGCAGTACTTC
CASSQDRGTRKEQYF
>TRBJ2-7|many|TRBV28|TRBD1
TGTGCCAGCATCCGAGGGGACAGCTACGAGCAGTACTTC
CASIRGDSYEQYF
>TRBJ2-7|NA|TRBV10-3|NA
TGTGCCACCACACAGGGAAACGAGCAGTACTTC
CATTQGNEQYF